This T cell receptor beta chain was sequenced during a study of OX40 agonist ivuxolimab in advanced cancers. Study in general: Intravenous ivuxolimab at 0.01 to 10 mg/kg was given to patients every 2 weeks. Averaging roughly 60 years in age, with a range of roughly 20 to 80, the cohort was around 87% male.

With 3 bases removed from V and 1 base from J, the gap between germline ends came to 4 bases. The germline V gene encodes CDR1 SGHAT and CDR2 FQNNGV. The CDR3 extends over 12 amino acids. Profiling relied on immunoSEQ multiplex PCR, and the TCRdb table lists in-frame clones only, not all of them. The repertoire holds 20,000 to 25,000 clones, with about 79% as singletons. The rearrangement joins TRBV11-2 to TRBJ2-7; D not resolved. The sequence came from an adult with an advanced solid tumor such as melanoma, head and neck, liver or kidney cancer. The source material was CD4+ or CD8+ T cells sorted from blood, sampled in a trial of the OX40 agonist ivuxolimab. As DNA, the CDR3 is TGTGCCAGCAGCTTTGAGTCCTACGAGCAGTACTTC. Translating gives CASSFESYEQYF.